These 19 T cell receptor beta chains share one sample of origin, sequenced in a study of radiotherapy plus CTLA-4 blockade in lung cancer. Libraries were prepared by immunoSEQ multiplex PCR; TCRdb keeps only in-frame clonotypes and omits some of them. Found here are 120,000 or so clones, about 83% of them singletons; the top ten hold about 5%. The specimen was peripheral blood, collected from a patient treated with radiotherapy plus ipilimumab. These receptor sequences come from a human donor with non-small cell lung cancer who had a partial response to radiotherapy plus ipilimumab.

This chain connects TRBV27 to TRBJ2-2; the D gene is possibly TRBD1 (5 bases). The CDR3 totals 15 residues. Germline CDR1 MNHEY, CDR2 SMNVEV (reference sequence). V was shortened by 1 base and J by 7 bases, with 13 bases between the two germline ends. CDR3 DNA: TGTGCCAGCAGTTTATTAGGCAGGGTGGGCGGGGAGCTGTTTTTT. Amino acid sequence: CASSLLGRVGGELFF.

The gene calls are TRBV25-1 and TRBJ2-7; 12 bases align to TRBD2. The CDR3 runs 13 residues. Germline V gives CDR1 MGHDK, CDR2 SYGVNS. The V gene end was trimmed by 7 bases and the J gene end by 4 bases; junction bases not matched to a gene: 2. The DNA for the CDR3 is TGTGCCAGCACCACTAGCGGGAGGTACGAGCAGTACTTC. Its protein is CASTTSGRYEQYF.

The chain is built from TRBV28 and TRBJ2-1; TRBD2 matches at 10 bases. The germline gives CDR1 MDHEN, CDR2 SYDVKM. The CDR3 is 15 amino acids. V gave up 8 bases and J gave up 7 bases; unmatched junction bases: 11. CDR3 DNA: TGTGCCAGCCTAAGTAGAAGCGGGAGGGGGAATGAGCAGTTCTTC. Its protein is CASLSRSGRGNEQFF.

This chain uses TRBV27 with TRBJ1-5; 7 positions agree with TRBD1. With V trimmed by 6 bases and J by 6 bases, 8 bases remained unmatched. This CDR3 comprises 14 residues. From germline, CDR1 is MNHEY and CDR2 SMNVEV (reference sequence). CDR3 DNA sequence: TGTGCCAGCAGCAACACAGGGGTCGGTCAGCCCCAGCATTTT. Translation: CASSNTGVGQPQHF.

This clone was seen once. The gene calls are TRBV16 and TRBJ1-2; 7 bases line up with TRBD1. Trimming at V came to 0 bases and at J to 4 bases, leaving 8 bases not matched to a gene. This CDR3 has 16 residues. CDR1 is KGHSY, CDR2 FQNENV, per germline. This CDR3 reads CASSQSWTGETYGYTF. The CDR3 DNA follows: TGTGCCAGCAGCCAATCATGGACAGGAGAAACCTATGGCTACACCTTC.

This rearrangement joins TRBV5-4 to TRBJ2-2; 8 nucleotides match TRBD2. This CDR3 is built from 17 residues. J gave up 4 bases and V 0 bases, and 8 bases lay outside the gene matches. Germline CDR1 and CDR2: SGHNT and YYREEE (reference sequence). For the CDR3, the DNA is TGTGCCAGCAGCTTGGTCGCGGGAGGCCCTCTCACCGGGGAGCTGTTTTTT. This encodes CASSLVAGGPLTGELFF.

The chain employs TRBV18 and TRBJ2-3; D gene uncertain. With 2 bases removed from V and 2 bases from J, the gap between germline ends came to 11 bases. Germline assignment: CDR1 KGHSH and CDR2 LQKENI. This CDR3 spans 15 amino acids. The CDR3 loop reads CASSPSQTDTDTQYF. DNA for the CDR3: TGTGCCAGCTCACCATCTCAGACTGACACAGATACGCAGTATTTT.

V gene TRBV19 combines with J gene TRBJ2-1; 11 nucleotides line up with TRBD2. This CDR3 has 13 residues. Looked up from germline, CDR1 is LNHDA and CDR2 is SQIVND (reference sequence). Trimming cost V 6 bases and J 10 bases; bases outside gene matches: 5. The CDR3 reads CASRLAGVQEQFF. Here the CDR3 DNA reads TGTGCCAGTAGACTAGCGGGAGTACAAGAGCAGTTCTTC.

The chain uses TRBV5-1 and TRBJ2-2, with D possibly being TRBD1 (6 bases). In germline, CDR1 is SGHRS, CDR2 YFSETQ. V gave up 7 bases and J gave up 7 bases, with 20 bases separating them. The CDR3 loop spans 15 amino acids. CDR3 nucleotides: TGCGCCAGCCGGTATGAGTCAGGGGCAATCGGGGAGCTGTTTTTT. Its translation is CASRYESGAIGELFF.

The gene calls are TRBV18 and TRBJ2-2; no reliable D call. The CDR3 extends over 15 amino acids. V lost 0 bases to trimming and J lost 2 bases, with 7 bases between them. Per the germline V gene, CDR1 is KGHSH and CDR2 is LQKENI. CDR3 DNA: TGTGCCAGCTCACCACCTTCAGTCAACACCGGGGAGCTGTTTTTT. It yields the protein CASSPPSVNTGELFF. The whole variable domain, remainder taken from reference TRBV18 and TRBJ2-2, is NAGVMQNPRHLVRRRGQEARLRCSPMKGHSHVYWYRQLPEEGLKFMVYLQKENIIDESGMPKERFSAEFPKEGPSILRIQQVVRGDSAAYFCASSPPSVNTGELFFGEGSRLTVL.

This clone was detected only once. The chain employs TRBV19 and TRBJ2-6, with D possibly matching TRBD1 (6 bases). The V end lost 9 bases, the J end lost 3 bases, and 18 bases lay between the germline ends. Per the germline V gene, CDR1 is LNHDA and CDR2 is SQIVND (reference sequence). The CDR3 is 16 residues long. The CDR3 sequence: CASLKETGNGANVLTF. CDR3 DNA sequence: TGTGCCAGCCTAAAGGAGACAGGAAATGGGGCCAACGTCCTGACTTTC.

The rearrangement links TRBV7-2 to TRBJ1-2; no reliable D call. CDR1 is SGHTA and CDR2 is FQGNSA in the germline V gene. The CDR3 sequence is 18 residues long. The germline V and J ends were trimmed by 0 bases and 0 bases, with 17 bases remaining between them. Here the CDR3 reads CASSLAGLAGSTNYGYTF. CDR3 bases: TGTGCCAGCAGCTTAGCGGGATTAGCGGGGTCAACTAACTATGGCTACACCTTC.

This clone came up a few times. The chain joins TRBV6-1 to TRBJ2-2; the match to TRBD2 covers 7 bases. The CDR3 runs to 15 residues. Germline CDR1 is MNHNS and CDR2 is SASEGT. With V trimmed by 6 bases and J by 4 bases, 8 bases remained unmatched. CDR3 sequence: CASRWEGPSTGELFF. CDR3 DNA: TGTGCCAGCAGGTGGGAGGGCCCGAGCACCGGGGAGCTGTTTTTT.

V is TRBV19 and J is TRBJ1-2; the D is unclear. Between the trimmed V and J ends, which lost 10 bases and 1 base, there was a span of 13 bases. The CDR3 spans 13 residues. From germline, CDR1 is LNHDA and CDR2 SQIVND (reference sequence). CDR3: CATGSTVNYGYTF. Written as DNA, the CDR3 is TGTGCCACCGGGTCCACTGTTAACTATGGCTACACCTTC.

This clone was seen ten or more times. V usage is TRBV5-4 and J usage is TRBJ1-2, with 8 bases fitting TRBD1. Trimming took 4 bases from V and 4 from J; bases not matched to a gene: 9. Germline CDR1 is SGHNT and CDR2 is YYREEE (reference sequence). The length of the CDR3 is 15 residues. The CDR3 spells CASSLPDRDIYGYTF. In nucleotides, the CDR3 is TGTGCCAGCAGCCTCCCGGACAGGGATATCTATGGCTACACCTTC.

Points on this clone: The CDR3 does not close with the conserved phenylalanine or tryptophan, likely indicating a read error. The chain recombines TRBV7-9 with TRBJ1-2; D is undetermined. This CDR3 spans 13 amino acids. CDR1 and CDR2 from the germline V gene are SEHNR and FQNEAQ (reference sequence). V gave up 1 base and J gave up 8 bases, with 11 bases separating them. CDR3 DNA: TGTGCCAGCAGCTTAGAGGAGGGTGGCGGCTACACCTCC. Its protein is CASSLEEGGGYTS.

The chain has TRBV4-3 and TRBJ2-1; 7 nucleotides agree with TRBD2. Germline V CDR1 and CDR2: LGHNA, YSLEER. V lost 6 bases, J lost 5 bases, and 1 base stayed unmatched. The CDR3 is 12 amino acids. The CDR3 coding sequence is TGCGCCAGCAGTCGGGGGGACAATGAGCAGTTCTTC. Its protein is CASSRGDNEQFF.

This rearrangement joins TRBV2 to TRBJ2-3; D gene ambiguous. Between the trimmed V and J ends, which lost 3 bases and 2 bases, there was a span of 6 bases. Germline V gene sequence: CDR1 SNHLY, CDR2 FYNNEI. The CDR3 is made up of 13 amino acids. The CDR3 DNA sequence: TGTGCCAGCAGTGACAGGCCCACAGATACGCAGTATTTT. Residues: CASSDRPTDTQYF. The whole variable domain, filled in from reference TRBV2 and TRBJ2-3, reads EPEVTQTPSHQVTQMGQEVILRCVPISNHLYFYWYRQILGQKVEFLVSFYNNEISEKSEIFDDQFSVERPDGSNFTLKIRSTKLEDSAMYFCASSDRPTDTQYFGPGTRLTVL.

V and J are TRBV5-1 and TRBJ2-2; 7 positions match TRBD2. The germline gives CDR1 SGHRS, CDR2 YFSETQ. The CDR3 consists of 16 residues. V trimming: 4 bases; J trimming: 0 bases; junction bases outside the gene matches: 6. CDR3 sequence (DNA): TGCGCCAGCAGCATGGGCGGGAGAGCGAACACCGGGGAGCTGTTTTTT. This translates into CASSMGGRANTGELFF.